Below, 18 T cell receptor beta chains from the same sample are listed, as sequenced in a study of T cell responses to AZD1222 COVID-19 vaccine. The protocol was immunoSEQ multiplex PCR, while the TCRdb copy is restricted to in-frame clones and leaves out a portion. The sample contains under 70,000 clones, about 74% of which appear only once. This specimen consisted of peripheral blood, obtained on day 0 of AZD1222 vaccination. The receptors here all came from an adult in good health.

The chain is built from TRBV4-1 and TRBJ2-3; TRBD1 aligns across 7 bases. The length of the CDR3 is 17 residues. The trim removed 0 bases at V and 0 bases at J, leaving 6 bases unmatched. Germline V CDR1 and CDR2: MGHRA, YSYEKL. CDR3 in amino acids: CASSQDGTARSTDTQYF. The CDR3 DNA is TGCGCCAGCAGCCAAGACGGGACAGCCAGGAGCACAGATACGCAGTATTTT.

The chain links TRBV7-9 to TRBJ2-7, with 8 bases matching TRBD2. Germline CDR1 reads SEHNR; CDR2 reads FQNEAQ (reference sequence). Trimming at V came to 5 bases and at J to 5 bases, leaving 8 bases not matched to a gene. The CDR3 is made up of 14 amino acids. As DNA, the CDR3 is TGTGCCAGCAGCCCAACCTCGCGGGGGGACGAGCAGTACTTC. Translating gives CASSPTSRGDEQYF. Complete variable domain (other parts from reference TRBV7-9 and TRBJ2-7): DTGVSQNPRHKITKRGQNVTFRCDPISEHNRLYWYRQTLGQGPEFLTYFQNEAQLEKSRLLSDRFSAERPKGSFSTLEIQRTEQGDSAMYLCASSPTSRGDEQYFGPGTRLTVT.

The chain is built from TRBV11-2 and TRBJ2-1; D may be TRBD1 (5 bases). Deletions cut 5 bases from V and 5 bases from J, with 16 bases between. The germline CDR1 and CDR2 sequences are SGHAT and FQNNGV. The CDR3 contains 15 residues. This chain's CDR3 is CASSRQGWLDNEQFF. DNA for the CDR3: TGTGCCAGCAGCCGTCAGGGTTGGCTGGACAATGAGCAGTTCTTC.

The chain recombines TRBV19 with TRBJ2-1; 8 nucleotides line up with TRBD2. This CDR3 region has 15 residues. V shed 2 bases and J 3 bases; nucleotides not matched to a gene: 3. Per the germline V gene, CDR1 is LNHDA and CDR2 is SQIVND (reference sequence). The CDR3 sequence: CASSITAGGYNEQFF. The CDR3 DNA sequence: TGTGCCAGTAGTATAACCGCGGGGGGCTACAATGAGCAGTTCTTC.

The genes are TRBV19 and TRBJ2-1; 8 bases match TRBD1. V lost 4 bases and J lost 8; bases outside the gene matches: 1. The germline V gene encodes CDR1 LNHDA and CDR2 SQIVND (reference sequence). This CDR3 is 12 amino acids long. The CDR3 reads CASSTDRDEQFF. CDR3 in DNA: TGTGCCAGTAGTACGGACAGGGATGAGCAGTTCTTC. Looking up the rest from reference TRBV19 and TRBJ2-1 gives the full variable domain: DGGITQSPKYLFRKEGQNVTLSCEQNLNHDAMYWYRQDPGQGLRLIYYSQIVNDFQKGDIAEGYSVSREKKESFPLTVTSAQKNPTAFYLCASSTDRDEQFFGPGTRLTVL.

The genes are TRBV9 and TRBJ2-3; TRBD2 aligns across 7 bases. The V segment lost 4 bases and the J segment 4 bases; nucleotides outside the gene matches: 6. This CDR3 is built from 14 residues. From germline, CDR1 is SGDLS and CDR2 YYNGEE. The CDR3 loop is CASSFGEGSDTQYF. In DNA form, the CDR3 reads TGTGCCAGCAGCTTTGGGGAGGGGTCAGATACGCAGTATTTT.

This clone was observed a handful of times. This chain joins TRBV7-2 and TRBJ2-3; D is unclear. Germline lookup yields CDR1 SGHTA and CDR2 FQGNSA. The V end lost 3 bases, the J end lost 5 bases, and 9 bases lay between the germline ends. This CDR3 is built from 13 residues. The CDR3 here is CASSFRFKDTQYF. CDR3 bases: TGTGCCAGCAGCTTCCGGTTTAAAGATACGCAGTATTTT.

The rearrangement uses TRBV15 and TRBJ1-2, with TRBD1 matching 8 bases. J gave up 2 bases and V 3 bases, and 8 bases lay outside the gene matches. Germline loops: CDR1 LNHNV, CDR2 YYDKDF (reference sequence). The CDR3 contains 16 residues. The CDR3 sequence: CATSSRDRPSNYGYTF. CDR3 DNA: TGTGCCACCAGCAGCCGGGACAGGCCTTCAAACTATGGCTACACCTTC.

This chain uses TRBV7-2 with TRBJ2-2, with TRBD1 identical over 8 bases. The length of the CDR3 is 14 residues. Losses at the gene ends were 7 bases for V and 6 bases for J; bases not matched to a gene: 7. CDR1 and CDR2 (germline): SGHTA, FQGNSA. CDR3: CASNIQGVAGELFF. Here the CDR3 DNA reads TGTGCCAGCAACATACAGGGGGTGGCCGGGGAGCTGTTTTTT. Full variable domain (rest looked up from reference TRBV7-2 and TRBJ2-2): GAGVSQSPSNKVTEKGKDVELRCDPISGHTALYWYRQSLGQGLEFLIYFQGNSAPDKSGLPSDRFSAERTGGSVSTLTIQRTQQEDSAVYLCASNIQGVAGELFFGEGSRLTVL.

This chain links TRBV11-2 with TRBJ2-7, with 7 bases matching TRBD1. J was trimmed by 0 bases and V by 5 bases; bases with no gene match: 10. The germline V gene has CDR1 SGHAT and CDR2 FQNNGV. The CDR3 covers 16 residues. CDR3 residues: CASSRGVTGTSYEQYF. In nucleotides, the CDR3 is TGTGCCAGCAGCCGCGGAGTGACAGGGACCTCCTACGAGCAGTACTTC.

The chain links TRBV11-2 to TRBJ2-3; the D is unclear. V was trimmed by 4 bases and J by 2 bases, leaving 4 bases between them. CDR1 is SGHAT and CDR2 is FQNNGV in the germline V gene. This CDR3 contains 12 residues. CDR3 sequence reads: CASSSSTDTQYF. The CDR3 DNA follows: TGTGCCAGCAGCTCTTCCACAGATACGCAGTATTTT.

The table lists this clone with a count of one. The rearrangement uses TRBV5-6 and TRBJ1-2; D gene unclear. Trimming pared 1 base from V and 8 bases from J, leaving 12 bases between. The germline V gene encodes CDR1 SGHDT and CDR2 YYEEEE. The CDR3 is 13 amino acids. The CDR3 loop is CASSLRNAEGYTF. DNA of the CDR3: TGTGCCAGCAGCTTGAGGAATGCCGAGGGCTACACCTTC.

CDR3 in DNA: TGTGCCAGCAGCTCCTTCATCGTCCCCGGGGAGCTGTTTTTT. Residues: CASSSFIVPGELFF. The V gene is TRBV7-9, the J gene TRBJ2-2; no definite D call. V was shortened by 4 bases and J by 6 bases, with 12 bases between the two germline ends. Looked up from germline, CDR1 is SEHNR and CDR2 is FQNEAQ (reference sequence). There are 14 residues in the CDR3.

The CDR3 nucleotides read TGTGCCAGCTCACCAAGGAGCGGCGCGAACACCGGGGAGCTGTTTTTT. Translated: CASSPRSGANTGELFF. The genes are TRBV18 and TRBJ2-2, with D possibly matching TRBD2 (5 bases). The CDR3 covers 16 residues. Germline-derived CDR1 and CDR2 are KGHSH and LQKENI. The V gene lost 2 bases and the J gene lost 0 bases, with 10 bases spanning the gap.

The count of this clone is one. The chain employs TRBV11-3 and TRBJ2-5; 9 nucleotides line up with TRBD2. The V gene end was trimmed by 9 bases and the J gene end by 5 bases; junction bases not matched to a gene: 7. Germline CDR1 and CDR2: SGHNT and YENEEA. There are 13 residues in the CDR3. The CDR3 nucleotides read TGTGCCAGTGCGGGGGGGCCGAGTGAGACCCAGTACTTC. Translating gives CASAGGPSETQYF.

The V and J genes are TRBV21-1 and TRBJ1-2; TRBD1, as called in the table, went unchecked against the DNA. TRBV21-1 is recorded as a pseudogene. The CDR3 extends over 17 amino acids. The CDR3 sequence: CASRQGHSSQSNYGYTF. CDR3 sequence (DNA): TGTGCCAGCCGTCAGGGGCATAGTTCGCAATCTAACTATGGCTACACCTTC.

The chain joins TRBV6-2 or TRBV6-3 to TRBJ1-1, with D unresolved. V gave up 2 bases and J gave up 4 bases, with 11 bases separating them. This CDR3 contains 14 residues. Germline CDR1 is MNHEY and CDR2 is SVGEGT. DNA for the CDR3: TGTGCCAGCAGTTACGAGGGAGGTAGCACTGAAGCTTTCTTT. It encodes CASSYEGGSTEAFF.

This chain joins TRBV28 and TRBJ2-1, with 9 bases identical to TRBD1. Germline V gives CDR1 MDHEN, CDR2 SYDVKM. V was clipped by 6 bases and J by 4 bases; unmatched bases: 7. The CDR3 covers 15 residues. The CDR3 is CASRPAGQGYNEQFF. The CDR3 coding sequence is TGTGCCAGCAGGCCCGCGGGACAGGGATACAATGAGCAGTTCTTC.